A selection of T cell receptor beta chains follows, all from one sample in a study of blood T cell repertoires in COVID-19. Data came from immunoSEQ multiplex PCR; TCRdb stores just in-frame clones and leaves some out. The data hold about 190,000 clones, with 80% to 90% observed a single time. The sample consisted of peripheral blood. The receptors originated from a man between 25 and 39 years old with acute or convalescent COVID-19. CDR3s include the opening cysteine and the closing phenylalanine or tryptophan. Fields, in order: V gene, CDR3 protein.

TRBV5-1 CASSLVLAAGGTQYF
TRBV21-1 CASSSTGVGYTF
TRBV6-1 CASSESHRSGTAIYF
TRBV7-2 CASSPWLAAYNEQFF
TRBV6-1 CASTPFGTDGNTIYF
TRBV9 CASSPRGAEYYNEQFF
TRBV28 CASSLNSNSNQPQHF
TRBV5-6 CASTNSGRANSETQYF
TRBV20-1 CSASLPSGNTGELFF
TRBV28 CASSLLQATEKLFF
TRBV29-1 CSVPETSGTTYEQYF
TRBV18 CASSPDRGTEAFF
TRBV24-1 CATSDPRAGERYEQYF